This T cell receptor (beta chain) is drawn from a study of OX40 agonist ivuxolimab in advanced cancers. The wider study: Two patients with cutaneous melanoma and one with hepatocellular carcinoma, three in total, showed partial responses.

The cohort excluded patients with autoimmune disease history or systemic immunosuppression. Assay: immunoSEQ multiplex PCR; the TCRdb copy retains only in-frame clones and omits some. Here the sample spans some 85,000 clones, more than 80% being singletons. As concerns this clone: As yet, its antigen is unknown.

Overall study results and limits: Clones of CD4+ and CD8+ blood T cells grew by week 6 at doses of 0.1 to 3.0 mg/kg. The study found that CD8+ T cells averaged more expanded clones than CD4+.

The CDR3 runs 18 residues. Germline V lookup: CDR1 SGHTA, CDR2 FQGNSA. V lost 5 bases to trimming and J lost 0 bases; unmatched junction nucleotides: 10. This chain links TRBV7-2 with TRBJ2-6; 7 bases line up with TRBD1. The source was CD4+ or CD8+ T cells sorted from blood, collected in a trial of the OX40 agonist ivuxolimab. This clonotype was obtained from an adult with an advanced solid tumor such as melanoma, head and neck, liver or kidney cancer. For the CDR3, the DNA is TGTGCCAGCAGCGTCGGCGACAGGGCGAGCTCTGGGGCCAACGTCCTGACTTTC. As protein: CASSVGDRASSGANVLTF.